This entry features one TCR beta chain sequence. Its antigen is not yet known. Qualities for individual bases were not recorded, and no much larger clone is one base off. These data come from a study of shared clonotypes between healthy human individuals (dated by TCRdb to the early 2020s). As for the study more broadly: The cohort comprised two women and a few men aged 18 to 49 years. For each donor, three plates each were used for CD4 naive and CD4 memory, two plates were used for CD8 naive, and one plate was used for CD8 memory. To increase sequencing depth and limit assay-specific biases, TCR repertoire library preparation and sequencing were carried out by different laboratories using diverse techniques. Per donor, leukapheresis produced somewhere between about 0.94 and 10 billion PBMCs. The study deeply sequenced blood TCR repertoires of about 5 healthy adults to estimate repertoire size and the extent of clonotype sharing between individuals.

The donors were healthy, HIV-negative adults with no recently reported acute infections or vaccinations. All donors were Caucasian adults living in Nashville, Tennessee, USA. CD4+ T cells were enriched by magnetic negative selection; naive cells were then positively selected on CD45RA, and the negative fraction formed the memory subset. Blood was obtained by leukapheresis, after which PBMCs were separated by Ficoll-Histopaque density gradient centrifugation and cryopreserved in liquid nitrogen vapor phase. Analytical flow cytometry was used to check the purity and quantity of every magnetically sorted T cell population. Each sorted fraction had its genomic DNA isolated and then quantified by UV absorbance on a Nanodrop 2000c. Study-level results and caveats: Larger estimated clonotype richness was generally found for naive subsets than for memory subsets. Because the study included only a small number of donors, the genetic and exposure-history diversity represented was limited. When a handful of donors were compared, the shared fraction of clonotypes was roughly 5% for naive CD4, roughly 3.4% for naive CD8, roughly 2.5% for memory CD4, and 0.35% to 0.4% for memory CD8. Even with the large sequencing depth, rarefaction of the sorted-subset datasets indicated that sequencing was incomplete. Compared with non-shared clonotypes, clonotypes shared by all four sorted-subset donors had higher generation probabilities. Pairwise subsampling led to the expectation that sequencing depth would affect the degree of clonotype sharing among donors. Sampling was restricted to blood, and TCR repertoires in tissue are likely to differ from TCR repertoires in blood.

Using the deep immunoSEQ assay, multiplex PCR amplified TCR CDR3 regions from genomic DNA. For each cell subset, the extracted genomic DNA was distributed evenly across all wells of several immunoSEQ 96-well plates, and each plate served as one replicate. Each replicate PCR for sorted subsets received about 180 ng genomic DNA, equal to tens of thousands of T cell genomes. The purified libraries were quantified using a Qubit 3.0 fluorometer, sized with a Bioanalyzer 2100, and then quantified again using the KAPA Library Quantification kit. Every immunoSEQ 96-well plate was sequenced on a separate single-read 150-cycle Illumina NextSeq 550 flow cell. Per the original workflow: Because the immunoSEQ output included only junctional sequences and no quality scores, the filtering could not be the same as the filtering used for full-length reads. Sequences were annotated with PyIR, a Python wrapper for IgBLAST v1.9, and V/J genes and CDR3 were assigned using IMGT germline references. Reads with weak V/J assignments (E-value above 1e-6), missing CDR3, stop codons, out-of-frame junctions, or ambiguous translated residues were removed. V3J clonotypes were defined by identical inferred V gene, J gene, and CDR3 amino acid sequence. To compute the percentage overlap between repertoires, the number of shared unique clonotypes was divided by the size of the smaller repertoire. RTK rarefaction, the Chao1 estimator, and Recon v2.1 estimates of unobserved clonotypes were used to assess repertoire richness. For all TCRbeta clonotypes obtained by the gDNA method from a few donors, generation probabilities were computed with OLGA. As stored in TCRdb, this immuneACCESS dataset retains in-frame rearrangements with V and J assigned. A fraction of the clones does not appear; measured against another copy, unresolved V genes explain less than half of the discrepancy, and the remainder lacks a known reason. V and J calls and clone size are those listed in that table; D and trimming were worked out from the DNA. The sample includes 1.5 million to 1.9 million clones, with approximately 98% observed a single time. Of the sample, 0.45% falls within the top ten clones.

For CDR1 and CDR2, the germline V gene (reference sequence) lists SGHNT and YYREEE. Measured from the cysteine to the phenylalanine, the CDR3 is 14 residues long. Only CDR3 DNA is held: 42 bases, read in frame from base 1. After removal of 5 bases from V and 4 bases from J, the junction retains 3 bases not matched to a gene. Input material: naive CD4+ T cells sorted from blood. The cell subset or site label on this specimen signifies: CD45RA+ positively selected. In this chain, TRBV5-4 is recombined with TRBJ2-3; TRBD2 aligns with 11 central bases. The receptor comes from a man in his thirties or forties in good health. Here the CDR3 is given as CASSSGLAADTQYF. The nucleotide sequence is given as TGTGCCAGCAGTTCGGGACTAGCGGCAGATACGCAGTATTTT.